The next 18 T cell receptor beta chains were all read from a single sample in a study of long-term antiretroviral therapy in people with HIV. It was version v3.0 of the immunoSEQ assay that was run at survey level. Generated by immunoSEQ multiplex PCR, the TCRdb table keeps only in-frame clones and is missing some. The sample carries approximately 23,000 clones, around 83% recorded once. The specimen comprised unsorted PBMCs, sampled roughly 2.7 years after starting antiretroviral therapy. These receptors were taken from a man in his forties with HIV.

The CDR3 DNA sequence: TGCGCCAGCAGCCTAGAGCACTCAGGAAATAGGGAGACCCAGTACTTC. Translated, it gives CASSLEHSGNRETQYF. This chain joins TRBV4-3 and TRBJ2-5; no reliable D call. The CDR3 loop spans 16 amino acids. CDR1 and CDR2 (germline): LGHNA, YSLEER. Deletions cut 4 bases from V and 5 bases from J, with 20 bases between.

The rearrangement links TRBV6-5 to TRBJ2-7; possible D gene TRBD1, 6 bases. Trimming stripped 5 bases from V and 0 bases from J, with 14 bases between. Germline V CDR1 and CDR2: MNHEY, SVGAGI. This CDR3 spans 15 amino acids. The CDR3 reads CASSRGTSSSYEQYF. Written as DNA, the CDR3 is TGTGCCAGCAGTCGAGGGACATCCAGCTCCTACGAGCAGTACTTC.

The chain recombines TRBV4-2 with TRBJ2-7, with a tentative D call TRBD1 (7 bases). This CDR3 is built from 15 residues. With 1 base removed from V and 5 bases from J, the gap between germline ends came to 15 bases. Germline lookup yields CDR1 LGHNA and CDR2 YNFKEQ. CDR3 loop: CASSQAGGNGNEQYF. CDR3 sequence (DNA): TGTGCCAGCAGCCAAGCAGGGGGGAATGGGAACGAGCAGTACTTC.

The chain is built from TRBV6-6 and TRBJ2-7; possibly TRBD2 for D (5 bases). Germline V gene lookup returns CDR1 MNHNY and CDR2 SVGAGI (reference sequence). V dropped 5 bases and J dropped 5 bases, with 16 bases sitting between them. CDR3 length: 14 amino acids. The CDR3 here is CASSTKGPGNEQYF. CDR3 DNA sequence: TGTGCCAGCAGTACTAAGGGCCCGGGGAACGAGCAGTACTTC.

The rearrangement joins TRBV7-8 to TRBJ2-7, with 9 bases aligning to TRBD1. Germline V gene data show CDR1 as SGHVS and CDR2 as FQNEAQ. The CDR3 sequence is 17 residues long. V lost 3 bases to trimming and J lost 2 bases; unmatched junction nucleotides: 11. This CDR3 reads CASSLTTGTGWAYEQYF. In DNA form, the CDR3 reads TGTGCCAGCAGCTTGACAACCGGGACAGGGTGGGCCTACGAGCAGTACTTC.

This clone appeared a single time. Other DNA sequences in the sample encode the same CDR3. This sequence joins TRBV7-9 and TRBJ2-7, with TRBD1 matching over 7 bases. CDR3 size: 13 residues. Germline V gene sequence: CDR1 SEHNR, CDR2 FQNEAQ (reference sequence). Trimming at V came to 5 bases and at J to 4 bases, leaving 5 bases not matched to a gene. CDR3 bases: TGTGCCAGCAGCGCTCCAGGGGGATACGAGCAGTACTTC. Amino acid sequence: CASSAPGGYEQYF.

The chain uses TRBV9 and TRBJ2-5, with D possibly matching TRBD2 (5 bases). Germline V gives CDR1 SGDLS, CDR2 YYNGEE. The ends were cut back, 4 bases at V and 5 bases at J, with 15 bases in the middle. The CDR3 has 14 amino acids. CDR3 in amino acids: CASSIGGAKETQYF. The CDR3 bases are TGTGCCAGCAGCATAGGAGGCGCTAAGGAGACCCAGTACTTC. Full variable domain (rest looked up from reference TRBV9 and TRBJ2-5): DSGVTQTPKHLITATGQRVTLRCSPRSGDLSVYWYQQSLDQGLQFLIQYYNGEERAKGNILERFSAQQFPDLHSELNLSSLELGDSALYFCASSIGGAKETQYFGPGTRLLVL.

V usage is TRBV5-6 and J usage is TRBJ2-2, with TRBD2 identical over 9 bases. V shed 4 bases and J 1 base; nucleotides not matched to a gene: 5. Germline loops: CDR1 SGHDT, CDR2 YYEEEE. The CDR3 is 16 amino acids. The CDR3 bases are TGTGCCAGCAGCGACCTAGCGGGATTGAACACCGGGGAGCTGTTTTTT. Amino acid sequence: CASSDLAGLNTGELFF.

The V call is TRBV28, the J call TRBJ2-2; no definite D call. CDR3 length: 16 amino acids. Germline CDR1 is MDHEN and CDR2 is SYDVKM. Trimming removed 4 bases from V and 1 base from J, with 13 bases in between. The CDR3 here is CASSSRRILNTGELFF. The CDR3 DNA sequence: TGTGCCAGCAGTTCCCGAAGGATCCTGAACACCGGGGAGCTGTTTTTT.

The chain is built from TRBV18 and TRBJ2-1; 11 bases fit TRBD2. The CDR3 is made up of 17 amino acids. V was clipped by 2 bases and J by 4 bases; unmatched bases: 7. CDR1 and CDR2 (germline): KGHSH, LQKENI. The DNA of the CDR3 is TGTGCCAGCTCACCAACACTAGCGGGAGTCCGGTACAATGAGCAGTTCTTC. It encodes CASSPTLAGVRYNEQFF.

The chain recombines TRBV6-4 with TRBJ2-2, with 12 bases matching TRBD2. This CDR3 has 16 residues. The ends lost 3 bases at V and 6 bases at J; junction bases unmatched: 5. Germline V gives CDR1 MRHNA, CDR2 SNTAGT. The CDR3 is CASSERTSGESGELFF. CDR3 in DNA: TGTGCCAGCAGTGAAAGGACTAGCGGGGAATCCGGGGAGCTGTTTTTT.

The chain employs TRBV5-8 and TRBJ1-4; 8 nucleotides line up with TRBD1. Germline lookup yields CDR1 SGHTS and CDR2 YDEGEE. This CDR3 spans 13 amino acids. Trimming cost V 5 bases and J 8 bases; bases outside gene matches: 5. CDR3 loop: CASRDRVGEKLFF. The CDR3 DNA reads TGTGCCAGCAGGGACAGGGTTGGCGAAAAACTGTTTTTT. Based on the CDR3 plus reference TRBV5-8 and TRBJ1-4, the full variable domain is EAGVTQSPTHLIKTRGQQATLRCSPISGHTSVYWYQQALGLGLQFLLWYDEGEERNRGNFPPRFSGRQFPNYSSELNVNALELEDSALYLCASRDRVGEKLFFGSGTQLSVL.

CDR3 protein: CASSLGAGNQPQHF. Here the CDR3 DNA reads TGTGCCAGCAGCTTAGGGGCGGGAAATCAGCCCCAGCATTTT. The chain has TRBV7-2 and TRBJ1-5; no clear D. Trimming cost V 1 base and J 4 bases, with 8 bases left between them. The CDR3 sequence is 14 residues long. Per germline, CDR1 SGHTA and CDR2 FQGNSA.

This clone was found once. The CDR3 here is CASSDGTGAPRAEAFF. For the CDR3, the DNA is TGTGCCAGCAGTGATGGGACAGGGGCCCCGAGGGCTGAAGCTTTCTTT. V gene TRBV6-1 combines with J gene TRBJ1-1, with 10 bases identical to TRBD1. V trimming: 3 bases; J trimming: 6 bases; junction bases outside the gene matches: 10. Germline CDR1 and CDR2: MNHNS and SASEGT. This CDR3 has 16 amino acids.

The V call is TRBV28, the J call TRBJ2-1; D gene ambiguous. Germline assignment: CDR1 MDHEN and CDR2 SYDVKM. V was clipped by 6 bases and J by 2 bases, with 14 bases between them. This CDR3 region has 15 residues. Here the CDR3 DNA reads TGTGCCAGCAGCGTAGGGAACTCCGCCTACAATGAGCAGTTCTTC. It translates to CASSVGNSAYNEQFF. Looking up the rest from reference TRBV28 and TRBJ2-1 gives the full variable domain: DVKVTQSSRYLVKRTGEKVFLECVQDMDHENMFWYRQDPGLGLRLIYFSYDVKMKEKGDIPEGYSVSREKKERFSLILESASTNQTSMYLCASSVGNSAYNEQFFGPGTRLTVL.

The rearrangement links TRBV4-3 to TRBJ2-5, with D perhaps matching TRBD2 (5 bases). Trimming cost V 0 bases and J 3 bases, with 11 bases left between them. This CDR3 comprises 15 residues. Germline V CDR1 and CDR2: LGHNA, YSLEER. CDR3 coding DNA: TGCGCCAGCAGCCAAGATCTTGGGCGGGAAGAGACCCAGTACTTC. Translating it yields CASSQDLGREETQYF.

The chain employs TRBV18 and TRBJ2-2; the match to TRBD1 covers 7 bases. This CDR3 contains 14 residues. V dropped 2 bases and J dropped 6; count of bases not matched to a gene: 3. Germline assignment: CDR1 KGHSH and CDR2 LQKENI. The CDR3 nucleotides are TGTGCCAGCTCACCAAAGGGGGCCGCCGGGGAGCTGTTTTTT. Encoded protein: CASSPKGAAGELFF.

CDR3 nucleotides: TGTGCCAGCAGCTACTCTAGCGGGAGGGACTACAATGAGCAGTTCTTC. Translation: CASSYSSGRDYNEQFF. V usage is TRBV7-9 and J usage is TRBJ2-1; 12 nucleotides align to TRBD2. V dropped 4 bases and J dropped 3; count of bases not matched to a gene: 4. This CDR3 is 16 amino acids long. Germline CDR1 reads SEHNR; CDR2 reads FQNEAQ (reference sequence).